A selection of T cell receptor beta chains follows, all from one sample in a study of T-cell reconstitution after alpha-beta-depleted transplantation in children. Via MiXCR, TCRdb re-called the PCR reads, giving one row per CDR3 protein. The repertoire holds some 200,000 distinct CDR3 sequences, with about 8.8% as singletons. Sequencing used PBMCs from the stem cell graft donor, obtained from the stem cell graft. These receptors came from a human donor who donated a stem cell graft to a child with SCID. Both conserved end residues are part of each CDR3. The D gene is left open where the match is weak. The size field is filled for only some rows; it gives once, few, many or a size class.

TRBV15	TRBJ2-5	-	many	TGTGCCACCAGCGGAGACCTCGGAGAGACCCAGTACTTC	CATSGDLGETQYF
TRBV20-1	TRBJ2-3	-	many	TGCAGTGCTGAAGGGATCGGGGGAAACACAGATACGCAGTATTTT	CSAEGIGGNTDTQYF
TRBV7-9	TRBJ1-1	-	many	TGTGCCAGCAGCTTAGACCAGGCTTTTGGCACTGAAGCTTTCTTT	CASSLDQAFGTEAFF
TRBV5-1	TRBJ2-5	-	many	TGCGCCAGCAGCTTTGGGTACCAAGAGACCCAGTACTTC	CASSFGYQETQYF
TRBV4-1	TRBJ2-2	-	many	TGCGCCAGCAGCCAAGATAGGGCAGGGCCCGGGGAGCTGTTTTTT	CASSQDRAGPGELFF
TRBV9	TRBJ2-7	TRBD1	many	TGTGCCAGCAGCGCTGGGACAGGGGCTACCTACGAGCAGTACTTC	CASSAGTGATYEQYF
TRBV12-3/TRBV12-4	TRBJ1-6	-	many	TGTGCCAGCAGTTTGCTTGCTGGAGGGGCCACCATTTCACCCCTCCACTTT	CASSLLAGGATISPLHF
TRBV4-3	TRBJ2-5	TRBD1	-	TGCGCCAGCAGCCCCAGACAGGGGGCAGGGGAGACCCAGTACTTC	CASSPRQGAGETQYF
TRBV5-1	TRBJ2-7	-	many	TGCGCCAGCAGCTTGGGAACGGGGGTGATCTACGAGCAGTACTTC	CASSLGTGVIYEQYF
TRBV15	TRBJ1-3	-	many	TGTGCCACCAGCACAGTCTCTGGAAACACCATATATTTT	CATSTVSGNTIYF
TRBV6-5	TRBJ1-3	-	many	TGTGCCGCACGTACCTCTGGAAACACCATATATTTT	CAARTSGNTIYF
TRBV5-1	TRBJ2-7	TRBD1	many	TGCGCCAGCAGCCCTACTACAGGGGCCTACGAGCAGTACTTC	CASSPTTGAYEQYF
TRBV12-3/TRBV12-4	TRBJ1-5	-	-	TGTGCCAGCAGTTCGGGGACCCGACAGCCCACTGCCAATCAGCCCCAGCATTTT	CASSSGTRQPTANQPQHF
TRBV20-1	TRBJ2-7	-	many	TGCAGTGCTAGAGATCTCGCAGGTAGCTCCTACGAGCAGTACTTC	CSARDLAGSSYEQYF
TRBV5-1	TRBJ2-2	-	many	TGCGCCAGCAGCTCAACAGGGAGCTCCGGGGAGCTGTTTTTT	CASSSTGSSGELFF
TRBV15	TRBJ1-5	TRBD1	many	TGTGCCACCAGCGAAAAACAGGGGAGGGTAACCCAGCATTTT	CATSEKQGRVTQHF
TRBV20-1	TRBJ1-1	-	many	TGCAGTGCTAGAATCGGGCGGAGGGAGGGCACTGAAGCTTTCTTT	CSARIGRREGTEAFF
TRBV20-1	TRBJ2-1	TRBD1	-	TGCAGTGCTATCGGACAGGATAGCTCCTACAATGAGCAGTTCTTC	CSAIGQDSSYNEQFF
TRBV7-9	TRBJ2-1	TRBD2	-	TGTGCCAGCAGCTCGGGGACTAGCGGGGGGGCCGTGCATGAGCAGTTCTTC	CASSSGTSGGAVHEQFF
TRBV7-2	TRBJ2-1	-	many	TGTGCCAGCAGCTACAATAGGGGGCAGTTCTTC	CASSYNRGQFF